The entry below describes one TCR beta chain. What it binds is not known. The data belong to a study of blood T cells in healthy people across ages. General study points: Higher diversity and more naive CD4+ cells were features of long-lived donors, compared to aged donors. Diversity estimated from one million T cells was considered an underestimate.

The CDR3 is made up of 15 amino acids. V lost 6 bases, J lost 0 bases, and 13 bases lay in between. The germline V gene has CDR1 SGHTA and CDR2 FQGNSA. Alongside a J-beta primer mix, a sample-barcoded 5' primer served in a second PCR lasting about 7 to 11 cycles. Using its own MiXCR run on the 5' RACE reads, TCRdb lists one record per CDR3 protein. The data show about a million distinct CDR3 sequences, roughly 50% seen once. Material: blood. The gene calls are TRBV7-2 and TRBJ2-3, with D uncertain. This TCR was sampled from a woman aged 55-69 years in good health. CDR3 nucleotides: TGTGCCAGCAGACCAGAACAGCTGAGCACAGATACGCAGTATTTT. Amino acids: CASRPEQLSTDTQYF.